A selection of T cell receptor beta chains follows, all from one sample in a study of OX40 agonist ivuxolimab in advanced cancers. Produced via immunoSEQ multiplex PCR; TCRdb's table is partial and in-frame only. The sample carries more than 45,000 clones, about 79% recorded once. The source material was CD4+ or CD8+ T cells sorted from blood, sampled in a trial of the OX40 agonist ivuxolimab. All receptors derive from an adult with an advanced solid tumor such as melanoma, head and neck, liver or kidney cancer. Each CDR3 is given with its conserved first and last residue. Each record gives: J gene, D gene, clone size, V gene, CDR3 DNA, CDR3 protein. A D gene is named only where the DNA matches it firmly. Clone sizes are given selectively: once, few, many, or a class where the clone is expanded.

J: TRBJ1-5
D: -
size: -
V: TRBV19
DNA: TGTGCCAGTAGTATAAACGGGGTTAATGGGCCCCAGCATTTT
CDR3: CASSINGVNGPQHF

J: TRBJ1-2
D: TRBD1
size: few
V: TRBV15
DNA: TGTGCCACCAGCACTAACAGGGGGAGTTATGGCTACACCTTC
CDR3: CATSTNRGSYGYTF

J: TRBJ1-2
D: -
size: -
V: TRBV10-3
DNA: TGTGCCATCAGTAACCCGACAGCCACTAACTATGGCTACACCTTC
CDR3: CAISNPTATNYGYTF

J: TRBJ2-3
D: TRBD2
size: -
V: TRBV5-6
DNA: TGTGCCAGCAGCTCAAATAGACTAGCGGCTAGCACAGATACGCAGTATTTT
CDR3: CASSSNRLAASTDTQYF

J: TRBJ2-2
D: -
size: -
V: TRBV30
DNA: TGTGCCTGGACCGAGGGGGTCCTCCCCTGGGAGCTGTTTTTT
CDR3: CAWTEGVLPWELFF

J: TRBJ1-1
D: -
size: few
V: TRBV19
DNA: TGTGCCAGTACCCCCAAGGGGGTGACTGAAGCTTTCTTT
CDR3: CASTPKGVTEAFF

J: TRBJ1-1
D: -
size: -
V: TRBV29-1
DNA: TGCAGCGTAGGACAGCGCATGAACACTGAAGCTTTCTTT
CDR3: CSVGQRMNTEAFF

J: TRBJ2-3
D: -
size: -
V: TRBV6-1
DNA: TGTGCCAGCACTAAGAAGTACACAGATACGCAGTATTTT
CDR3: CASTKKYTDTQYF

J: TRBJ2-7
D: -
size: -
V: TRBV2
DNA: TGTGCCAGCAGTGCGTCCCCTCCTGAAACCTACTACTACGAGCAGTACTTC
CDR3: CASSASPPETYYYEQYF

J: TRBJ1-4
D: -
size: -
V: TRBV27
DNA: TGTGCCAGCAGTTTTAGAGGGGAAAAACTGTTTTTT
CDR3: CASSFRGEKLFF

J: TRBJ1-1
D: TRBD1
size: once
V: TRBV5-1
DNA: TGCGCCAGCAGCAGACAGGGGACGGACACTGAAGCTTTCTTT
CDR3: CASSRQGTDTEAFF

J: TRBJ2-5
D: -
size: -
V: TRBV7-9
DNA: TGTGCCAGCAGCTTAGAATCGGTCGGGTTTAGAGAGACCCAGTACTTC
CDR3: CASSLESVGFRETQYF

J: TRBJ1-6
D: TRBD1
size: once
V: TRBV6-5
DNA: TGTGCCAGCAGAACGACAGGGGACAATTCACCCCTCCACTTT
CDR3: CASRTTGDNSPLHF

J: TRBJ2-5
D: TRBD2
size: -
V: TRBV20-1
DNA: TGCAGTGCTTTAGCGGGCGAGACCCAGTACTTC
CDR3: CSALAGETQYF

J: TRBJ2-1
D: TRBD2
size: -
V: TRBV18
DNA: TGTGCCAGCTCACTCCTCGCAGCGGGAGGTTCCAAGGGACACAATGAGCAGTTCTTC
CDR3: CASSLLAAGGSKGHNEQFF

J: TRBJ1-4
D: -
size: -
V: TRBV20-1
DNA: TGCAGTGCTAGAGATTCTTCGAAACTGTTTTTT
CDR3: CSARDSSKLFF

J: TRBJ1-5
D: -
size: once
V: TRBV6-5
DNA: TGTGCCAGCAGTTCGGGGGCGGGGAATCAGCCCCAGCATTTT
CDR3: CASSSGAGNQPQHF

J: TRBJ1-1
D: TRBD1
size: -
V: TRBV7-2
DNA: TGTGCCAGCAGCCGCCCCCAACAGGGGACTGAAGCTTTCTTT
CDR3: CASSRPQQGTEAFF

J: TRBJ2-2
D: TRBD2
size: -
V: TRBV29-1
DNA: TGCAGCGTTGGGACTAGCGGGAGTGGGGAGCTGTTTTTT
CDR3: CSVGTSGSGELFF

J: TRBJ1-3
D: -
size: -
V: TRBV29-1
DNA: TGCAGCGTTGTGGACAGAAGCTCTGGAAACACCATATATTTT
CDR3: CSVVDRSSGNTIYF

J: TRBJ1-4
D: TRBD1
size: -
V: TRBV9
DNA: TGTGCCAGCAGCCCCAGGGGGCTAAAGGAAAAACTGTTTTTT
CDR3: CASSPRGLKEKLFF

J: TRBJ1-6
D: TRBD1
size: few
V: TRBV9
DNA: TGTGCCAGCAGTGTCAGGGGGGAGTCGTCACCCCTCCACTTT
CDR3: CASSVRGESSPLHF

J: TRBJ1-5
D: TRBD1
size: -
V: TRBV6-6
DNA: TGTGCCAGCAGTGGAAGGACAGGGGGCAATCAGCCCCAGCATTTT
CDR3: CASSGRTGGNQPQHF

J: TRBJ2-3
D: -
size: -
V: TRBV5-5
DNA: TGTGCCAGCAGCTTGGGGGTAGGGGCACAGGGTACGCAGTATTTT
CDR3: CASSLGVGAQGTQYF

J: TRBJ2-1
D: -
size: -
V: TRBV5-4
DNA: TGTGCCAGCAGCTTGAGCGCGCGGTCCTACAATGAGCAGTTCTTC
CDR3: CASSLSARSYNEQFF

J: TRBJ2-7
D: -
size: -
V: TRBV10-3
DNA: TGTGCCATCAGAGAAAGCGTTAACGAGCAGTACTTC
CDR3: CAIRESVNEQYF

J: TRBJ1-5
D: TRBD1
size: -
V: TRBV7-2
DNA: TGTGCCAGCAGCTTGTGGGGACAGGGACGAAATCAGCCCCAGCATTTT
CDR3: CASSLWGQGRNQPQHF

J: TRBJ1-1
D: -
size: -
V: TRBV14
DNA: TGTGCCAGCAGCCAAGATCTAATGCAGACTGAAGCTTTCTTT
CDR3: CASSQDLMQTEAFF

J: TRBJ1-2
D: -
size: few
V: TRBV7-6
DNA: TGTGCCAGCAGCTCCCAAGCCGCGGACAGCTATGGCTACACCTTC
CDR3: CASSSQAADSYGYTF

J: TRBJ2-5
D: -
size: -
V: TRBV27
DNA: TGTGCCAGCAGATCCTTGGAGGGGGGCACCCAGACCCAGTACTTC
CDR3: CASRSLEGGTQTQYF

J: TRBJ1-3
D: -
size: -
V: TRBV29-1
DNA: TGCAGCGTTGCTACGGGTAGCTCTGGAAACACCATATATTTT
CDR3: CSVATGSSGNTIYF

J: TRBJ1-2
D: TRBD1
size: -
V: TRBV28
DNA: TGTGCCAGCAGTTTAGGACAGGGCGGCTACACCTTC
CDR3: CASSLGQGGYTF

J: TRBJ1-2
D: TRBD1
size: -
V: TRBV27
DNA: TGTGCCAGCAAGTCGACAGGGGGCTATGGCTACACCTTC
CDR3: CASKSTGGYGYTF